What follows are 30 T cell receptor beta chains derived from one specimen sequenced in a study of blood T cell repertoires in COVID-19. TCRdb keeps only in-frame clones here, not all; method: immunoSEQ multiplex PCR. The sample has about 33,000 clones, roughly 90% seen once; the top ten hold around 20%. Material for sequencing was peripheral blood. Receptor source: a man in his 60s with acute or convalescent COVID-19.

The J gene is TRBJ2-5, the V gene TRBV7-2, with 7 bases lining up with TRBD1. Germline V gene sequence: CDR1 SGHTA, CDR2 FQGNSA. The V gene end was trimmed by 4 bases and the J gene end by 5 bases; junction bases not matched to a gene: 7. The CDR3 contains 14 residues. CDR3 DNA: TGTGCCAGCAGCTCCCGTTTCAGGGGGGAGACCCAGTACTTC. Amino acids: CASSSRFRGETQYF.

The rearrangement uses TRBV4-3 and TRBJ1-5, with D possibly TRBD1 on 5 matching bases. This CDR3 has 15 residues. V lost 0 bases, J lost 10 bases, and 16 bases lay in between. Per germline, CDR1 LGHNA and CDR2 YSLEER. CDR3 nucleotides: TGCGCCAGCAGCCAAGATACGACAGCGTCTTCTCCCCAGCATTTT. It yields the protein CASSQDTTASSPQHF.

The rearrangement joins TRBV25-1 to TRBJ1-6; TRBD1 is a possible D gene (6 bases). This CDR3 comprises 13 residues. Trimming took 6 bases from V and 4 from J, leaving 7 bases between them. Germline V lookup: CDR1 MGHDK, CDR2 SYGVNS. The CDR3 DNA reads TGTGCCAGCAGGGACAGATATAATTCACCCCTCCACTTT. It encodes CASRDRYNSPLHF.

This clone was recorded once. CDR3 loop: CASSESIGRGGSDTQYF. CDR3 nucleotides: TGTGCCAGCAGTGAAAGTATTGGTAGGGGGGGGTCAGATACGCAGTATTTT. This sequence joins TRBV25-1 and TRBJ2-3; D possibly corresponds to TRBD2 (7 bases). There are 17 residues in the CDR3. CDR1 is MGHDK and CDR2 is SYGVNS in the germline V gene. The V and J ends lost 2 bases and 4 bases respectively, with 19 bases between them.

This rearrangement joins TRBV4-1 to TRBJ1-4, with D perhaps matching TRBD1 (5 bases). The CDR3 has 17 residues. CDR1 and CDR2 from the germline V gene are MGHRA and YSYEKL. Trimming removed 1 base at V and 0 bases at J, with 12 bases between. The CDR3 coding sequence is TGCGCCAGCAGCCAAGCAGGGTCGTGGGCAACTAATGAAAAACTGTTTTTT. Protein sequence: CASSQAGSWATNEKLFF.

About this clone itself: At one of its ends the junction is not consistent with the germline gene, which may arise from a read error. The CDR3 DNA reads TGTGCTAGCAGCTTAGCCGGGGTCAGAGGAGAGACCCAGTACTTC. Translation gives CASSLAGVRGETQYF. The V and J genes are TRBV7-7 and TRBJ2-5; D is perhaps TRBD2 (5 bases). The CDR3 is 15 amino acids. The V gene's germline CDR1 is SSHAT and CDR2 FNYEAQ (reference sequence).

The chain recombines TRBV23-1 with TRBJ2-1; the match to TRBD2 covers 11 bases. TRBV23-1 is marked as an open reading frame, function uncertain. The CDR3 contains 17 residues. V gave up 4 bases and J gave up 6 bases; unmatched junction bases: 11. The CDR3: CASSPKKLAGVSNEQFF. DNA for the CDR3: TGCGCCAGCAGTCCCAAAAAACTAGCGGGAGTAAGCAATGAGCAGTTCTTC.

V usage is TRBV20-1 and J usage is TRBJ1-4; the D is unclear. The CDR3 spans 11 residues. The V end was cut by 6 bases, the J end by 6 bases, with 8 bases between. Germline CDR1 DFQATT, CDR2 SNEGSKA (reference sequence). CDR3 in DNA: TGCAGTGCCCCCTTTTATGAAAAACTGTTTTTT. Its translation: CSAPFYEKLFF.

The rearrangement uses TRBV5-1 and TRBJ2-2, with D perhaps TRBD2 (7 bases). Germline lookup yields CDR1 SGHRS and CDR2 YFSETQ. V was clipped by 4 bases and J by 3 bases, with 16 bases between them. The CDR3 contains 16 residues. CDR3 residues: CASSPTGGGHTGELFF. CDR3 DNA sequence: TGCGCCAGCAGCCCGACGGGGGGCGGCCACACCGGGGAGCTGTTTTTT.

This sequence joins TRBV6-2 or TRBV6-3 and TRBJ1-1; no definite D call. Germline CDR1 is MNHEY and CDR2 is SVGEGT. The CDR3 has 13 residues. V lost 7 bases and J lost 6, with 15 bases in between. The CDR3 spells CASIPAPAAEAFF. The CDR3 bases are TGTGCCAGCATCCCGGCCCCTGCGGCTGAAGCTTTCTTT.

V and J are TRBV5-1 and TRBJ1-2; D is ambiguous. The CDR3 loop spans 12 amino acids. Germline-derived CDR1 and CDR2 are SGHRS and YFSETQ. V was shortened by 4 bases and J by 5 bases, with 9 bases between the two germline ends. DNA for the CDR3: TGCGCCAGCAGCCCGGGGTTGTATGGCTACACCTTC. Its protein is CASSPGLYGYTF.

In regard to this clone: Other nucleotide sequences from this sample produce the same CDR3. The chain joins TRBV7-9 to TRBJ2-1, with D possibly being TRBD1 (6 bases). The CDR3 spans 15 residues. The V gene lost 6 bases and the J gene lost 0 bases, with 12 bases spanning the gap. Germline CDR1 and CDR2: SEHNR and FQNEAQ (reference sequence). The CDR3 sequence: CASSSTGSSYNEQFF. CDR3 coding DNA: TGTGCCAGCAGTTCGACAGGAAGCTCCTACAATGAGCAGTTCTTC.

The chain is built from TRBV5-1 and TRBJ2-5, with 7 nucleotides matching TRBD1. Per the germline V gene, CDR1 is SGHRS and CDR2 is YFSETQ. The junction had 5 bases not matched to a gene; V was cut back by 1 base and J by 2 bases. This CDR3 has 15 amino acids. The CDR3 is CASSLYRGQQETQYF. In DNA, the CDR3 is TGCGCCAGCAGCTTGTACAGGGGACAGCAAGAGACCCAGTACTTC. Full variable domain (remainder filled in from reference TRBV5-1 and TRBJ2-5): KAGVTQTPRYLIKTRGQQVTLSCSPISGHRSVSWYQQTPGQGLQFLFEYFSETQRNKGNFPGRFSGRQFSNSRSEMNVSTLELGDSALYLCASSLYRGQQETQYFGPGTRLLVL.

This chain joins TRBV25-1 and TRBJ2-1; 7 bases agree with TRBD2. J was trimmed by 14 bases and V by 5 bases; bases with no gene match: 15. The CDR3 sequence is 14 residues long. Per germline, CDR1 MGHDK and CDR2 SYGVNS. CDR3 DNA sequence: TGTGCCAGCAGTCGTAACGGGAGGTGGTTTGGGGAGTTCTTC. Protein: CASSRNGRWFGEFF.

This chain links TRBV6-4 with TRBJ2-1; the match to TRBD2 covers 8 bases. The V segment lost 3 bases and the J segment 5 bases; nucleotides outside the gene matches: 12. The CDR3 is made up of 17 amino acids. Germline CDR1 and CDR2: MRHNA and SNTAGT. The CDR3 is CASSEFRTSGYNNEQFF. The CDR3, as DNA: TGTGCCAGCAGTGAATTTCGAACTAGCGGATATAACAATGAGCAGTTCTTC.

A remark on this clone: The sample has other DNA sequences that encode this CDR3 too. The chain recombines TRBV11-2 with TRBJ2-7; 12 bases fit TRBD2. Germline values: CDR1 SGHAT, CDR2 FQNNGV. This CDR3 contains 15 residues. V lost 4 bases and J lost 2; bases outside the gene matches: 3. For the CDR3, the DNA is TGTGCCAGCAGCTCCGGACTAGCGGGAACCTACGAGCAGTACTTC. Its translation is CASSSGLAGTYEQYF.

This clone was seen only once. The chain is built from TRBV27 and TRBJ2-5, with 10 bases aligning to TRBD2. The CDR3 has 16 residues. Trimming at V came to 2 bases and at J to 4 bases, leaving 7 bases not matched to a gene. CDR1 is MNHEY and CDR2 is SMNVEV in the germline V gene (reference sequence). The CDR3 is CASSLGLAASRETQYF. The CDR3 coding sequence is TGTGCCAGCAGTTTAGGACTAGCGGCCTCCAGAGAGACCCAGTACTTC.

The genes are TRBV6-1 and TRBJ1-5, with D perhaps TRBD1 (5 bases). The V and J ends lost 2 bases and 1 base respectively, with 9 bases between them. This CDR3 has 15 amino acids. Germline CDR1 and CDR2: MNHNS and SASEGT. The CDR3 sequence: CASSESGGSNQPQHF. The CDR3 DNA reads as TGTGCCAGCAGTGAATCGGGGGGAAGCAATCAGCCCCAGCATTTT.

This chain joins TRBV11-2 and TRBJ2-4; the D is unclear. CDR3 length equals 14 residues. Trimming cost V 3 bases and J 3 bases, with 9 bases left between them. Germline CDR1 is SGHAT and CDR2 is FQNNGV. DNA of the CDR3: TGTGCCAGCAGCTTGTTTGCCGGCAAAAACATTCAGTACTTC. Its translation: CASSLFAGKNIQYF.

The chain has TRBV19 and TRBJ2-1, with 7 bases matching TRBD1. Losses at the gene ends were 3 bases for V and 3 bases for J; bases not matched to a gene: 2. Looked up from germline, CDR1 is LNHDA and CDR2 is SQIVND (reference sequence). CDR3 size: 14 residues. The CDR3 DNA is TGTGCCAGTAGTATCCACAGGGGCTACAATGAGCAGTTCTTC. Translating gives CASSIHRGYNEQFF.

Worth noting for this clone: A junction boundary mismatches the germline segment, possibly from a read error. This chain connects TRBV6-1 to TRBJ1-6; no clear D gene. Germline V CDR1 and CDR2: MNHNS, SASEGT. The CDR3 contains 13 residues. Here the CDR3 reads CASSERSSAEKVF. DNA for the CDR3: TGTGCCAGCAGTGAAAGGAGCAGCGCGGAAAAGGTCTTT.

The CDR3 region is CASREHGGYNEQFF. For the CDR3, the DNA is TGTGCCAGCAGGGAACATGGGGGGTACAATGAGCAGTTCTTC. The chain carries TRBV28 and TRBJ2-1; weak D call: TRBD2 (6 bases). Germline V gives CDR1 MDHEN, CDR2 SYDVKM. This CDR3 spans 14 amino acids. The V gene lost 6 bases and the J gene lost 4 bases, with 13 bases spanning the gap.

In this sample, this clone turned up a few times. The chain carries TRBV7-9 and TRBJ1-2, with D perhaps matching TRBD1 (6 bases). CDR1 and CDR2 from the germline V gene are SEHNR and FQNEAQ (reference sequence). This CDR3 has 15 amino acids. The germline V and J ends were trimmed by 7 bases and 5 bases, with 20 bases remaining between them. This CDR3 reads CASTTSGEIFYGYTF. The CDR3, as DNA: TGTGCCAGCACTACTTCAGGGGAGATTTTTTATGGCTACACCTTC.

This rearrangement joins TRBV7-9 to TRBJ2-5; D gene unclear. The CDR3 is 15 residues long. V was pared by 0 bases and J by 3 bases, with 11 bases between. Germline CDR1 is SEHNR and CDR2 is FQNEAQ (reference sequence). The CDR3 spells CASSLAVGYKETQYF. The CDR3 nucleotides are TGTGCCAGCAGCTTAGCGGTGGGCTACAAAGAGACCCAGTACTTC.

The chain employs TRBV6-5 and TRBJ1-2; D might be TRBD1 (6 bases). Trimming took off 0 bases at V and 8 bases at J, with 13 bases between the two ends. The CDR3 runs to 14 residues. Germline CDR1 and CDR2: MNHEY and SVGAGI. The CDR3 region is CASSYSAGQGGYTF. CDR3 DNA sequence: TGTGCCAGCAGTTACTCGGCAGGCCAGGGGGGCTACACCTTC.

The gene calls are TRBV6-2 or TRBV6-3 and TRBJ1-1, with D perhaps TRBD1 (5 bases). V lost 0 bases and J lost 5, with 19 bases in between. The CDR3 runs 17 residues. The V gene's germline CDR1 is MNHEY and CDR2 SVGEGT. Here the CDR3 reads CASSYSGGGGRETEAFF. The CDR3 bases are TGTGCCAGCAGTTACTCGGGGGGTGGTGGTCGTGAAACTGAAGCTTTCTTT.

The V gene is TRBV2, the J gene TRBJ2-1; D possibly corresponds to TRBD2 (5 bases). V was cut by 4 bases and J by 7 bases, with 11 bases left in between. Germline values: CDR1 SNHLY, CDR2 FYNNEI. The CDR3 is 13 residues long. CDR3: CASSARTGNEQFF. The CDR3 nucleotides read TGTGCCAGCAGTGCCCGGACGGGGAATGAGCAGTTCTTC.

CDR3 in DNA: TGTGCCAGCAGCTTAACTAGTCTGAACACCGGGGAGCTGTTTTTT. Residues: CASSLTSLNTGELFF. The chain links TRBV7-6 to TRBJ2-2; TRBD2 is a possible D gene (5 bases). CDR1 SGHVS and CDR2 FNYEAQ come from the germline V gene. With 2 bases removed from V and 1 base from J, the gap between germline ends came to 8 bases. This CDR3 spans 15 amino acids.

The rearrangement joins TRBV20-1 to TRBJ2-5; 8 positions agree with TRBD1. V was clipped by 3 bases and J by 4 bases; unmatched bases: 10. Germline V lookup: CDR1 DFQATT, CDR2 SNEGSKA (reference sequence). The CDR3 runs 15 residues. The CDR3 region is CSASRTGGRSETQYF. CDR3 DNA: TGCAGTGCTAGTCGAACAGGGGGTAGATCAGAGACCCAGTACTTC.

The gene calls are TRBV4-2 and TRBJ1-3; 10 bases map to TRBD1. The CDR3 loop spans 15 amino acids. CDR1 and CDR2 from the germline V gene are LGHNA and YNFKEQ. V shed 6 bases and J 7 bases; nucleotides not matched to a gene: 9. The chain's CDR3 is CASSPGQGSSNTIYF. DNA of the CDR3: TGTGCCAGCAGTCCGGGACAGGGGTCTTCTAACACCATATATTTT.